A selection of T cell receptor beta chains follows, all from one sample in a study of blood T cell repertoires in COVID-19. Libraries were prepared by immunoSEQ multiplex PCR; TCRdb keeps only in-frame clonotypes and omits some of them. This sample has over 60,000 clones; roughly 90% occur once, and the top ten carry about 2.9%. The sample was peripheral blood. Source of these receptors: a man between 65 and 80 years old with active or convalescent COVID-19. CDR3s include the opening cysteine and the closing phenylalanine or tryptophan. Fields, in order: clone size, J gene, CDR3 length, D gene, V gene, CDR3 DNA, CDR3 protein. D genes are given only for firm matches. Part of the rows lack a size; the others show once, few, many or a class for expanded clones.

size: .
J: TRBJ1-1
length: 12
D: .
V: TRBV30
DNA: TGTGCCTGGAGTGGCCAGGGAACTGAAGCTTTCTTT
CDR3: CAWSGQGTEAFF

size: few
J: TRBJ1-3
length: 15
D: .
V: TRBV19
DNA: TGTGCCAGTACCTCGAGGCGGGAGGGGAGCAACACCATATATTTT
CDR3: CASTSRREGSNTIYF

size: .
J: TRBJ2-7
length: 15
D: .
V: TRBV3-1/TRBV3-2
DNA: TGTGCCAGCAGCCCCCAGGAGGATATTGGGGACGAGCAGTACTTC
CDR3: CASSPQEDIGDEQYF

size: few
J: TRBJ1-6
length: 16
D: TRBD1
V: TRBV10-2
DNA: TGCGCCAGCTATATTGGGACAGGGGGCTACGGATCACCCCTCCACTTT
CDR3: CASYIGTGGYGSPLHF

size: once
J: TRBJ2-1
length: 14
D: TRBD2
V: TRBV5-1
DNA: TGCGCCAGCGCGGCGGCTAGCGGGACAGATGAGCAGTTCTTC
CDR3: CASAAASGTDEQFF

size: .
J: TRBJ2-5
length: 11
D: .
V: TRBV29-1
DNA: TGCAGCGTGACAGATCAAGAGACCCAGTACTTC
CDR3: CSVTDQETQYF

size: .
J: TRBJ2-7
length: 15
D: TRBD2
V: TRBV5-1
DNA: TGCGCCAGCAGCTTGGGGACTAGCGGGGGTTACGAGCAGTACTTC
CDR3: CASSLGTSGGYEQYF

size: .
J: TRBJ2-2
length: 16
D: TRBD1
V: TRBV5-1
DNA: TGCGCCAGCAGCTTGGTACCGGGACAGCAAACCGGGGAGCTGTTTTTT
CDR3: CASSLVPGQQTGELFF

size: .
J: TRBJ1-6
length: 15
D: TRBD1
V: TRBV7-6
DNA: TGTGCCAGCAGCCCACTTAGACAGGGGGATTCACCCCTCCACTTT
CDR3: CASSPLRQGDSPLHF

size: .
J: TRBJ1-1
length: 14
D: .
V: TRBV29-1
DNA: TGCAGCGGTCTCCGGGCCGCCGGGGGCACTGAAGCTTTCTTT
CDR3: CSGLRAAGGTEAFF

size: .
J: TRBJ2-7
length: 16
D: TRBD2
V: TRBV15
DNA: TGTGCCACCAGCCGTTCTTCCGGGACTAGTACCTACGAGCAGTACTTC
CDR3: CATSRSSGTSTYEQYF

size: .
J: TRBJ1-2
length: 15
D: TRBD1
V: TRBV30
DNA: TGTGCCTGGACCCGGGCCCCAGGGGGCGCGGATGGCTACACCTTC
CDR3: CAWTRAPGGADGYTF

size: .
J: TRBJ2-1
length: 15
D: TRBD1
V: TRBV18
DNA: TGTGCCAGCTCACCACGGGACAGGGGTCACAATGAGCAGTTCTTC
CDR3: CASSPRDRGHNEQFF

size: .
J: TRBJ2-1
length: 16
D: .
V: TRBV7-8
DNA: TGTGCCAGCATTCCCAACCGTGGACTAGGGGGGGATGAGCAGTTCTTC
CDR3: CASIPNRGLGGDEQFF

size: .
J: TRBJ2-4
length: 15
D: TRBD1
V: TRBV10-3
DNA: TGTGCCATCAGTTCACAGGGGGCTGCCAAAAACATTCAGTACTTC
CDR3: CAISSQGAAKNIQYF

size: .
J: TRBJ2-3
length: 19
D: TRBD2
V: TRBV29-1
DNA: TGCAGCGTTGAAATAAGAGAGCTAAGCCCCAGCGGACTAGCAGATACGCAGTATTTT
CDR3: CSVEIRELSPSGLADTQYF

size: .
J: TRBJ1-2
length: 13
D: TRBD1
V: TRBV28
DNA: TGTGCCACCGAGCTTCAGGGGGCGCGGGGCTACACCTTC
CDR3: CATELQGARGYTF

size: .
J: TRBJ1-1
length: 14
D: .
V: TRBV2
DNA: TGTGCCAGCAACGGGGGGGTTATGAACACTGAAGCTTTCTTT
CDR3: CASNGGVMNTEAFF